This T cell receptor beta chain was obtained from a study of molecular identifiers for immune sequencing clone quantification. Preparation methods for the bulk TCR libraries were those previously described, with listed TCR primers. TCRdb processed the PCR reads anew with MiXCR; each CDR3 protein has one entry. This table has 88,000 or so distinct CDR3 sequences, roughly 21% appearing once. This clonotype was seen a single time. The target antigen is unknown. A clone one base away is much larger, so this may be a read error. The study, taken as a whole, reports: Over 98% of effector molecules, yet under 1% of naive-cell molecules, were held by clones above 20 RNA copies. Barcode sharing among identical TCR molecules could make large clones appear smaller.

Sorting was used to obtain naive CD8 T cells (CD8+CD4-CCR7+CD45RA+). CDR1 LGHNA and CDR2 YSLEER come from the germline V gene. The CDR3 is 15 residues long. Between the trimmed V and J ends, which lost 1 base and 4 bases, there was a span of 13 bases. The V gene is TRBV4-3, the J gene TRBJ1-1, with D tentatively TRBD1 (5 bases). Sequencing used naive CD8+ T cells from blood, with Jurkat cell RNA spiked in. Subset here: FACS-sorted CD8+CD4-CCR7+CD45RA+ naive T cells. This receptor was identified in a human donor in good health. Some libraries in this study had Jurkat cell RNA spiked in. The CDR3 loop is CASSQGTGPTTEAFF. Written as DNA, the CDR3 is TGCGCCAGCAGCCAAGGCACGGGACCGACCACTGAAGCTTTCTTT.